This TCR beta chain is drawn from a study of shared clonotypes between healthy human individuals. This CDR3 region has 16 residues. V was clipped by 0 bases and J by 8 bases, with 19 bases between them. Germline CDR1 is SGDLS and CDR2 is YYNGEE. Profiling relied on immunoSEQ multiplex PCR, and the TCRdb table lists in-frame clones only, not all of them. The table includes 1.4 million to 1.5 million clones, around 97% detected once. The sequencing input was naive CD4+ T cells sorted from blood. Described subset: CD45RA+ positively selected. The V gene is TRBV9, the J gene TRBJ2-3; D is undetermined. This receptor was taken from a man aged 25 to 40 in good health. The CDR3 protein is CASSVGSFFPFVTQYF. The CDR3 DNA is TGTGCCAGCAGCGTAGGTTCCTTTTTCCCCTTTGTTACGCAGTATTTT.